Listed below are T cell receptor beta chains from one sample, sequenced in a study of Ad26.COV2.S vaccination and SARS-CoV-2 variants. The table came from immunoSEQ multiplex PCR; TCRdb's copy has only in-frame clones and leaves some out. The table lists about 440,000 clones, 80% to 95% of them singletons. The material was peripheral blood, obtained in a trial of Ad26.COV2.S vaccine versus placebo. These TCRs come from a person between 18 and 65 years old who received the Ad26.COV2.S COVID-19 vaccine or a placebo. Each CDR3 is given without its conserved first and last residue.

>TRBV27|TRBJ2-7
ASSLGQGFEQY
>TRBV12-3/TRBV12-4|TRBJ1-1
ASIVGDTEAF
>TRBV7-2|TRBJ2-7
ASSFPSGSYEQY
>TRBV27|TRBJ2-1
ASTLKAIPGGFSANEQF
>TRBV6-2/TRBV6-3|TRBJ2-7
ASSYQLGATRDFYEQY
>TRBV3-1/TRBV3-2|TRBJ2-6
ASSPGQGLYSGANVLT
>TRBV11-2|TRBJ2-3
ASSFGGSGADTQY
>TRBV29-1|TRBJ2-7
SVRSGPYEQY
>TRBV5-1|TRBJ2-4
ASSETDRVAKNIQY
>TRBV5-4|TRBJ1-2
ASSLGQTGAFYGYT
>TRBV9|TRBJ2-1
ASSPRDYNNEQF
>TRBV27|TRBJ2-5
ASSRTSRGGTQY
>TRBV13|TRBJ1-5
ASSARGRQPQH
>TRBV5-4|TRBJ2-7
ASSLGTVMYEQY
>TRBV7-9|TRBJ2-3
ASSIGGNTQY
>TRBV12-3/TRBV12-4|TRBJ2-5
AGPPGRETQY
>TRBV11-3|TRBJ2-3
ASSLGGLGTDTQY
>TRBV9|TRBJ2-2
ASSITGGAGELF
>TRBV19|TRBJ2-7
ASSKGGEQY
>TRBV7-2|TRBJ2-5
ASSSTGGETQY
>TRBV5-4|TRBJ2-4
ASSLVGVRNIQY
>TRBV6-5|TRBJ2-1
ASRLDRGSYNEQF
>TRBV11-2|TRBJ2-7
ASSYRASGLYEQY
>TRBV7-2|TRBJ1-5
ASSLGRDQPQH
>TRBV27|TRBJ2-3
ASSMRQGPDTQY
>TRBV28|TRBJ2-7
ASGRSYEQY
>TRBV28|TRBJ2-3
ASTGTRSPDTQY
>TRBV7-9|TRBJ2-1
ASSLLAGGRYEQF
>TRBV7-9|TRBJ2-7
ASVPLAESYEQY
>TRBV30|TRBJ2-7
AWESLSGRVYEQY
>TRBV6-2/TRBV6-3|TRBJ1-5
ASSYSTESNQPQH
>TRBV27|TRBJ1-5
ASSLWGQQPQH
>TRBV5-4|TRBJ2-3
ASSLDSGTDTQY
>TRBV7-9|TRBJ2-1
ASSLAPSGLYNEQF
>TRBV28|TRBJ1-2
ATQIGHMDGYT
>TRBV27|TRBJ2-6
ASRRSRESSGANVLT